The 5 T cell receptor beta chains below come from one sample, sequenced in a study of shared clonotypes between healthy human individuals. Generated by immunoSEQ multiplex PCR, the TCRdb table keeps only in-frame clones and is missing some. The table lists a few hundred thousand clones, around 77% of them singletons. Sequencing used PBMCs. These receptors were obtained from a woman between 35 and 50 years old in good health. Some clones in this sample may be carry-over from other donors' samples.

About this clone itself: This may arise from a read error, as a much more abundant clone is one base away. This rearrangement joins TRBV11-2 to TRBJ2-4, with 14 nucleotides matching TRBD2. CDR3 length equals 19 residues. J lost 2 bases, V lost 5 bases, and 11 bases had no gene match. The germline gives CDR1 SGHAT, CDR2 FQNNGV. The CDR3 loop reads CASSQAGTSGGLPKNIQYF. For the CDR3, the DNA is TGTGCCAGCAGCCAAGCTGGGACTAGCGGGGGACTCCCCAAAAACATTCAGTACTTC.

This chain joins TRBV7-9 and TRBJ1-3; no firm D call. The CDR3 has 16 amino acids. Trimming took off 4 bases at V and 0 bases at J, with 13 bases between the two ends. In germline, CDR1 is SEHNR, CDR2 FQNEAQ (reference sequence). CDR3: CASSYPGLYSGNTIYF. Here the CDR3 DNA reads TGTGCCAGCAGCTACCCCGGGCTGTACTCTGGAAACACCATATATTTT.

This clone has more than one count but fewer than ten. The rearrangement joins TRBV28 to TRBJ2-7; TRBD2 matches 15 bases. V lost 5 bases, J lost 0 bases, and 8 bases stayed unmatched. The length of the CDR3 is 18 residues. CDR1 and CDR2 from the germline V gene are MDHEN and SYDVKM. The CDR3 nucleotides are TGTGCCAGCAGTCCCTGGACTAGCGGGAGGGGACCCTCCTACGAGCAGTACTTC. Residues: CASSPWTSGRGPSYEQYF. The variable domain in full, completed from reference TRBV28 and TRBJ2-7, reads DVKVTQSSRYLVKRTGEKVFLECVQDMDHENMFWYRQDPGLGLRLIYFSYDVKMKEKGDIPEGYSVSREKKERFSLILESASTNQTSMYLCASSPWTSGRGPSYEQYFGPGTRLTVT.

In the case of this clone: A clone one base away is much larger, so this may be a read error. Other DNA sequences in the same sample also yield this CDR3. The chain employs TRBV30 and TRBJ1-3; maybe TRBD1 (6 bases). Germline V gene data show CDR1 as GTSNPN and CDR2 as SVGIG (reference sequence). This CDR3 spans 17 amino acids. The CDR3 nucleotides read TGCGCCTGGAAAAAATCAAGGGACACTGTTGTTGGAAACACCATATATTTT. It specifies CAWKKSRDTVVGNTIYF. The variable domain in full, completed from reference TRBV30 and TRBJ1-3, reads SQTIHQWPATLVQPVGSPLSLECTVEGTSNPNLYWYRQAAGRGLQLLFYSVGIGQISSEVPQNLSASRPQDRQFILSSKKLLLSDSGFYLCAWKKSRDTVVGNTIYFGEGSWLTVV.

The rearrangement links TRBV5-3 to TRBJ2-1; TRBD1 agrees at 9 bases. TRBV5-3 is sorted into the ORF group, with uncertain function. V lost 3 bases to trimming and J lost 5 bases; unmatched junction nucleotides: 15. The CDR3 has 18 residues. The CDR3 sequence is CARSYSPLDRGRDNEQFF. Here the CDR3 DNA reads TGTGCCAGAAGCTACTCGCCTTTGGACAGGGGAAGGGACAATGAGCAGTTCTTC.